These T cell receptor beta chains were read from a single sample in a study of T cell responses to AZD1222 COVID-19 vaccine. Sequencing used immunoSEQ multiplex PCR; TCRdb keeps in-frame clones, though not all of them. The sample carries around 130,000 clones, approximately 90% recorded once. The material was peripheral blood, obtained 28 days after the second AZD1222 dose. These receptor sequences come from an adult who received the AZD1222 COVID-19 vaccine. Both conserved end residues are part of each CDR3. The D gene is left open where the match is weak. A row's size may be missing; if present it is once, few, many or a size class.

d_call: TRBD1; j_call: TRBJ1-6; clone_size: NA; v_call: TRBV5-3; cdr3_aa: CARSSDRDNSPLHF; cdr3_nt: TGTGCCAGAAGCTCGGACAGGGATAATTCACCCCTCCACTTT
d_call: NA; j_call: TRBJ2-2; clone_size: NA; v_call: TRBV6-5; cdr3_aa: CASSYSPGQLFF; cdr3_nt: TGTGCCAGCAGTTACTCCCCGGGCCAGCTGTTTTTT
d_call: TRBD2; j_call: TRBJ2-1; clone_size: NA; v_call: TRBV2; cdr3_aa: CASTSGLAGANEQFF; cdr3_nt: TGTGCCAGCACGTCGGGACTAGCGGGGGCGAATGAGCAGTTCTTC
d_call: TRBD1; j_call: TRBJ1-1; clone_size: NA; v_call: TRBV11-2; cdr3_aa: CASSSKQGATTEAFF; cdr3_nt: TGTGCCAGCAGCTCTAAACAGGGGGCGACGACTGAAGCTTTCTTT
d_call: TRBD2; j_call: TRBJ2-3; clone_size: NA; v_call: TRBV11-2; cdr3_aa: CASSLGLAGGLRDTQYF; cdr3_nt: TGTGCCAGCAGCTTAGGGTTAGCGGGGGGGCTGAGAGATACGCAGTATTTT
d_call: NA; j_call: TRBJ1-2; clone_size: once; v_call: TRBV5-5; cdr3_aa: CASSLNGDPLGYTF; cdr3_nt: TGTGCCAGCAGCTTAAACGGGGACCCCCTTGGCTACACCTTC
d_call: NA; j_call: TRBJ1-6; clone_size: NA; v_call: TRBV28; cdr3_aa: CASTLQSFSYNSPLHF; cdr3_nt: TGTGCCAGCACCTTACAGAGTTTTTCTTATAATTCACCCCTCCACTTT
d_call: NA; j_call: TRBJ1-3; clone_size: once; v_call: TRBV19; cdr3_aa: CASKQGYTIYF; cdr3_nt: TGTGCCAGTAAACAGGGCTACACCATATATTTT
d_call: TRBD1; j_call: TRBJ1-1; clone_size: NA; v_call: TRBV3-1/TRBV3-2; cdr3_aa: CASRIRVGDSNTEAFF; cdr3_nt: TGTGCCAGCAGAATTCGGGTAGGGGACAGTAACACTGAAGCTTTCTTT
d_call: NA; j_call: TRBJ1-3; clone_size: once; v_call: TRBV5-1; cdr3_aa: CASSPQTLSGNTIYF; cdr3_nt: TGCGCCAGCAGCCCCCAAACTCTCTCTGGAAACACCATATATTTT
d_call: TRBD2; j_call: TRBJ2-3; clone_size: NA; v_call: TRBV5-1; cdr3_aa: CASSLAGLAGLTDTQYF; cdr3_nt: TGCGCCAGCAGCTTGGCGGGTTTAGCGGGGCTCACAGATACGCAGTATTTT
d_call: TRBD1; j_call: TRBJ2-4; clone_size: NA; v_call: TRBV6-1; cdr3_aa: CASRETGERSKNIQYF; cdr3_nt: TGTGCCAGCAGAGAAACAGGGGAAAGGTCCAAAAACATTCAGTACTTC
d_call: NA; j_call: TRBJ2-5; clone_size: NA; v_call: TRBV19; cdr3_aa: CASSMTAGQETQYF; cdr3_nt: TGTGCCAGTAGTATGACAGCGGGCCAAGAGACCCAGTACTTC
d_call: TRBD1; j_call: TRBJ2-7; clone_size: NA; v_call: TRBV4-1; cdr3_aa: CASSLRDSYEQYF; cdr3_nt: TGCGCCAGCAGCCTACGGGACAGCTACGAGCAGTACTTC
d_call: NA; j_call: TRBJ2-7; clone_size: NA; v_call: TRBV6-1; cdr3_aa: CASSETTYEQYF; cdr3_nt: TGTGCCAGCAGTGAAACCACCTACGAGCAGTACTTC
d_call: TRBD2; j_call: TRBJ2-3; clone_size: NA; v_call: TRBV13; cdr3_aa: CASSSPLAGGSTDTQYF; cdr3_nt: TGTGCCAGCAGCTCGCCCCTAGCGGGAGGGAGCACAGATACGCAGTATTTT
d_call: TRBD1; j_call: TRBJ1-5; clone_size: few; v_call: TRBV7-2; cdr3_aa: CASSGQADQPQHF; cdr3_nt: TGTGCCAGCAGTGGACAGGCGGATCAGCCCCAGCATTTT
d_call: NA; j_call: TRBJ1-4; clone_size: NA; v_call: TRBV19; cdr3_aa: CASQTPDGLNEKLFF; cdr3_nt: TGTGCCAGCCAGACCCCGGACGGCCTTAATGAAAAACTGTTTTTT
d_call: NA; j_call: TRBJ1-2; clone_size: NA; v_call: TRBV9; cdr3_aa: CASSVNSAGNYGYTF; cdr3_nt: TGTGCCAGCAGCGTAAACTCGGCAGGGAACTATGGCTACACCTTC
d_call: NA; j_call: TRBJ2-5; clone_size: few; v_call: TRBV7-2; cdr3_aa: CASRGHGASGETQYF; cdr3_nt: TGTGCCAGCAGGGGACACGGCGCCTCCGGGGAGACCCAGTACTTC
d_call: NA; j_call: TRBJ2-3; clone_size: NA; v_call: TRBV28; cdr3_aa: CASSFSPGRPAKTDTQYF; cdr3_nt: TGTGCCAGCAGTTTTTCGCCGGGGCGGCCCGCGAAAACAGATACGCAGTATTTT
d_call: NA; j_call: TRBJ1-1; clone_size: many; v_call: TRBV27; cdr3_aa: CASSAAGGADTEAFF; cdr3_nt: TGTGCCAGCAGTGCGGCGGGGGGCGCGGACACTGAAGCTTTCTTT
d_call: NA; j_call: TRBJ2-1; clone_size: NA; v_call: TRBV9; cdr3_aa: CASSVEGTSYNEQFF; cdr3_nt: TGTGCCAGCAGCGTAGAAGGGACTTCATACAATGAGCAGTTCTTC
d_call: NA; j_call: TRBJ1-1; clone_size: once; v_call: TRBV13; cdr3_aa: CASSLTQGQRAFF; cdr3_nt: TGTGCCAGCAGCCTAACCCAGGGCCAGCGAGCTTTCTTT
d_call: NA; j_call: TRBJ1-3; clone_size: NA; v_call: TRBV4-3; cdr3_aa: CASSQDVVLGAGNTIYF; cdr3_nt: TGCGCCAGCAGCCAAGATGTAGTGTTAGGGGCTGGAAACACCATATATTTT
d_call: TRBD1; j_call: TRBJ1-5; clone_size: NA; v_call: TRBV2; cdr3_aa: CASTGTGDNQPQHF; cdr3_nt: TGTGCCAGTACCGGGACAGGGGACAATCAGCCCCAGCATTTT
d_call: NA; j_call: TRBJ2-7; clone_size: NA; v_call: TRBV21-1; cdr3_aa: CASSKVTAGGYEQYF; cdr3_nt: TGTGCCAGCAGCAAAGTTACAGCGGGAGGCTACGAGCAGTACTTC
d_call: NA; j_call: TRBJ2-1; clone_size: NA; v_call: TRBV14; cdr3_aa: CASSLLGSSYNEQFF; cdr3_nt: TGTGCCAGCAGCCTCCTAGGGAGCTCCTACAATGAGCAGTTCTTC
d_call: NA; j_call: TRBJ2-7; clone_size: NA; v_call: TRBV28; cdr3_aa: CASTGPGRAVHEQYF; cdr3_nt: TGTGCCAGCACGGGCCCCGGAAGGGCTGTCCACGAGCAGTACTTC
d_call: NA; j_call: TRBJ1-5; clone_size: NA; v_call: TRBV27; cdr3_aa: CASSLRWPNEYSNQPQHF; cdr3_nt: TGTGCCAGCAGTTTACGGTGGCCCAATGAATATAGCAATCAGCCCCAGCATTTT
d_call: NA; j_call: TRBJ1-1; clone_size: once; v_call: TRBV12-3/TRBV12-4; cdr3_aa: CASNPQEGQGAFF; cdr3_nt: TGTGCCAGCAACCCCCAAGAGGGGCAGGGCGCTTTCTTT
d_call: TRBD2; j_call: TRBJ2-1; clone_size: NA; v_call: TRBV5-6; cdr3_aa: CASSLVLAGPYNEQFF; cdr3_nt: TGTGCCAGCAGCTTGGTACTAGCGGGGCCCTACAATGAGCAGTTCTTC
d_call: NA; j_call: TRBJ1-2; clone_size: NA; v_call: TRBV24-1; cdr3_aa: CATSDRWGDGYTF; cdr3_nt: TGTGCCACCAGTGACAGGTGGGGTGATGGCTACACCTTC
d_call: NA; j_call: TRBJ2-1; clone_size: few; v_call: TRBV30; cdr3_aa: CAWGRVNEQFF; cdr3_nt: TGTGCCTGGGGCAGGGTTAATGAGCAGTTCTTC
d_call: TRBD1; j_call: TRBJ2-3; clone_size: NA; v_call: TRBV5-1; cdr3_aa: CASSDDRVGADTQYF; cdr3_nt: TGCGCCAGCAGCGACGACAGGGTCGGGGCAGATACGCAGTATTTT
d_call: TRBD1; j_call: TRBJ2-3; clone_size: NA; v_call: TRBV27; cdr3_aa: CASCLRTGWEDTQYF; cdr3_nt: TGTGCCAGCTGTCTCAGGACAGGCTGGGAAGATACGCAGTATTTT
d_call: NA; j_call: TRBJ2-1; clone_size: NA; v_call: TRBV5-1; cdr3_aa: CASSSEAAQIYNEQFF; cdr3_nt: TGCGCCAGCAGCTCCGAGGCGGCCCAGATCTACAATGAGCAGTTCTTC
d_call: TRBD1; j_call: TRBJ1-2; clone_size: NA; v_call: TRBV5-1; cdr3_aa: CASAPGQAFDYGYTF; cdr3_nt: TGCGCCAGCGCTCCGGGACAGGCCTTTGACTATGGCTACACCTTC
d_call: NA; j_call: TRBJ1-5; clone_size: NA; v_call: TRBV2; cdr3_aa: CASTMGENQPQHF; cdr3_nt: TGTGCCAGCACCATGGGGGAAAATCAGCCCCAGCATTTT
d_call: NA; j_call: TRBJ1-5; clone_size: NA; v_call: TRBV6-1; cdr3_aa: CASSEWQPQHF; cdr3_nt: TGTGCCAGCAGTGAGTGGCAGCCCCAGCATTTT
d_call: NA; j_call: TRBJ2-2; clone_size: NA; v_call: TRBV5-1; cdr3_aa: CASGYGGPGTGELFF; cdr3_nt: TGCGCCAGCGGGTACGGTGGCCCGGGCACCGGGGAGCTGTTTTTT
d_call: NA; j_call: TRBJ1-3; clone_size: NA; v_call: TRBV28; cdr3_aa: CASLDGSSGNTIYF; cdr3_nt: TGTGCCAGTCTAGACGGCAGCTCTGGAAACACCATATATTTT